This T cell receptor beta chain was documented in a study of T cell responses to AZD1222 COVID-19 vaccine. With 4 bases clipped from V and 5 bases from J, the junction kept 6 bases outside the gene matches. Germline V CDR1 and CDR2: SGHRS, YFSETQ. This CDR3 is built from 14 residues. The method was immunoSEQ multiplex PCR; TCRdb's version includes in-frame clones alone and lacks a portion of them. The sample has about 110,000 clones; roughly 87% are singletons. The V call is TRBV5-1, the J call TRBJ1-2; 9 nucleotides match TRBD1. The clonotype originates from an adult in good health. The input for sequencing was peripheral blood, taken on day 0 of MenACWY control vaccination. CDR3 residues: CASSGGQGVYGYTF. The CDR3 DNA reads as TGCGCCAGCAGCGGGGGACAGGGCGTTTATGGCTACACCTTC.